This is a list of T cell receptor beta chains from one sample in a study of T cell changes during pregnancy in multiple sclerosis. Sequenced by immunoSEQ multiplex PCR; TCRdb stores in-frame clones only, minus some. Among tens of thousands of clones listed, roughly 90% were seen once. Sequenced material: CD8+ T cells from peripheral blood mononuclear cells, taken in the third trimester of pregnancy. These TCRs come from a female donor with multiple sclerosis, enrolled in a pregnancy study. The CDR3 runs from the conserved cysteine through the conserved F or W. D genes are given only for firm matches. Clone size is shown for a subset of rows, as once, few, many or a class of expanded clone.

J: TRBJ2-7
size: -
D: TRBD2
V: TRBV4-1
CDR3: CASSPSGAGGEEQYF
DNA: TGCGCCAGCAGCCCCAGCGGCGCGGGAGGAGAAGAGCAGTACTTC

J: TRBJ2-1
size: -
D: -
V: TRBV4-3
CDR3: CASSQDLGTGHHEQFF
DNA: TGCGCCAGCAGCCAAGATCTGGGAACAGGGCACCACGAGCAGTTCTTC

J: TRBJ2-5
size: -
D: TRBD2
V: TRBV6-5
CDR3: CASSYSGEGETQYF
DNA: TGTGCCAGCAGTTACTCGGGGGAGGGAGAGACCCAGTACTTC

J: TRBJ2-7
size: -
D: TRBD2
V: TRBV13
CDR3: CASSLVGLAGVEQYF
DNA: TGTGCCAGCAGCTTAGTCGGACTAGCGGGAGTCGAGCAGTACTTC

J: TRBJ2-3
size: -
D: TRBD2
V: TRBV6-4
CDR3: CASSDSGEGTDTQYF
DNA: TGTGCCAGCAGTGACTCGGGGGAGGGGACAGATACGCAGTATTTT

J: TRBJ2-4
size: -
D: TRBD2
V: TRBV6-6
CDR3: CASSYSQREVEDIQYF
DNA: TGTGCCAGCAGTTACTCGCAGCGGGAGGTGGAAGACATTCAGTACTTC

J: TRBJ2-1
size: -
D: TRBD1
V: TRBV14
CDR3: CASSLLPGGYNEQFF
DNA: TGTGCCAGCAGCCTACTACCAGGGGGCTACAATGAGCAGTTCTTC

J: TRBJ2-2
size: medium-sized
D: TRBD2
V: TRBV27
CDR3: CASSPLGREGLTGELFF
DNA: TGTGCCAGCAGTCCCTTGGGGCGGGAGGGCCTCACCGGGGAGCTGTTTTTT

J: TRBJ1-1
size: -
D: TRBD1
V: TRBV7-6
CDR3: CASSPAEGAPFGAEAFF
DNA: TGTGCCAGCAGCCCAGCGGAGGGGGCTCCCTTCGGTGCTGAAGCTTTCTTT

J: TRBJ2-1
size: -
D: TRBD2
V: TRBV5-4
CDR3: CASSVASGPGGDEQFF
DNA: TGTGCCAGCAGCGTCGCTAGCGGGCCGGGCGGCGATGAGCAGTTCTTC

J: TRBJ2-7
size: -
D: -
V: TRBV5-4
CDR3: CASSPGTQPYEQYF
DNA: TGTGCCAGCAGTCCCGGGACTCAACCCTACGAGCAGTACTTC

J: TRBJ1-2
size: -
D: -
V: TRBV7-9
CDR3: CASSLYPGDGYTF
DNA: TGTGCCAGCAGCTTATATCCAGGGGACGGCTACACCTTC

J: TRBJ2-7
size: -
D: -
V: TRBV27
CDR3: CASSLSSPLIYEQYF
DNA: TGTGCCAGCAGTTTATCTAGTCCGCTGATATACGAGCAGTACTTC

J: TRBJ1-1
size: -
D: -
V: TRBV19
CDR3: CASSRGYGYTEAFF
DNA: TGTGCCAGTAGTCGGGGTTACGGGTACACTGAAGCTTTCTTT

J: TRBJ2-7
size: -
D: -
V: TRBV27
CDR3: CASSLKGDIYEQYF
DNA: TGTGCCAGCAGTTTGAAGGGGGACATCTACGAGCAGTACTTC

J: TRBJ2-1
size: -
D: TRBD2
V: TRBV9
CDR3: CASSGEGSGRSEQFF
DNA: TGTGCCAGCAGCGGCGAGGGTAGCGGGAGGAGTGAGCAGTTCTTC

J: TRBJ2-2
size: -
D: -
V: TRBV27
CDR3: CASSPQNTGELFF
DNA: TGTGCCAGCAGTCCCCAGAACACCGGGGAGCTGTTTTTT

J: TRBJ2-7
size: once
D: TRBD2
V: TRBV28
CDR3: CASSGVAREGYEQYF
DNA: TGTGCCAGCAGTGGGGTAGCGCGGGAGGGCTACGAGCAGTACTTC

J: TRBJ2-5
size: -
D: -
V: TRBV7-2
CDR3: CASSLGRGAVWQETQYF
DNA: TGTGCCAGCAGCTTAGGCCGGGGGGCAGTATGGCAAGAGACCCAGTACTTC

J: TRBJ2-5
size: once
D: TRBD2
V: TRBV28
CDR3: CASSLSSGGQETQYF
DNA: TGTGCCAGCAGTTTATCTAGCGGGGGCCAAGAGACCCAGTACTTC

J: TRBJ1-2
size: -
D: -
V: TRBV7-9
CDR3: CASSLADYGYTF
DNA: TGTGCCAGCAGCTTAGCCGACTATGGCTACACCTTC

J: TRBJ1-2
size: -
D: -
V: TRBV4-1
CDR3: CASSQETLPLRYGYTF
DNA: TGCGCCAGCAGCCAGGAGACCCTTCCTTTAAGGTACGGCTACACCTTC

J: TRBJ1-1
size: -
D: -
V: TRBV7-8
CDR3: CASSSSQGQSLEAFF
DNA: TGTGCCAGCAGCTCAAGTCAGGGTCAGTCACTTGAAGCTTTCTTT

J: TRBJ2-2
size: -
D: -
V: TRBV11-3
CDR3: CASSSGLGNTGELFF
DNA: TGTGCCAGCAGCTCGGGGTTGGGGAACACCGGGGAGCTGTTTTTT

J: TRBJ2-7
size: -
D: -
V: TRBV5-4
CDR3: CASSFGGSPSYEQYF
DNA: TGTGCCAGCAGCTTTGGTGGGAGCCCGTCCTACGAGCAGTACTTC

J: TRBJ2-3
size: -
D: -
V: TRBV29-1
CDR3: CSGSSRSSTDTQYF
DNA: TGCAGCGGGTCCTCGAGGAGTAGCACAGATACGCAGTATTTT

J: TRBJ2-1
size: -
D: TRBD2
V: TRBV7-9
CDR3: CASSFTSGSIDEQFF
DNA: TGTGCCAGCAGCTTCACTAGCGGGAGCATAGATGAGCAGTTCTTC

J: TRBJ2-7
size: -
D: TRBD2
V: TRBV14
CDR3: CASSQVSGRFEEQYF
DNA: TGTGCCAGCAGCCAGGTCAGCGGGAGATTCGAGGAGCAGTACTTC

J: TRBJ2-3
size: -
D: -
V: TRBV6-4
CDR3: CASSGGRDTDTQYF
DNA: TGTGCCAGCAGTGGAGGCCGAGACACAGATACGCAGTATTTT

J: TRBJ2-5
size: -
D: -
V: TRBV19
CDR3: CASSIGSPGETQYF
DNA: TGTGCCAGTAGTATCGGGAGTCCGGGGGAGACCCAGTACTTC

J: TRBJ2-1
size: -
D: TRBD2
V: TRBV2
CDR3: CASSDGREVYNEQFF
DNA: TGTGCCAGCAGTGATGGGCGGGAGGTCTACAATGAGCAGTTCTTC

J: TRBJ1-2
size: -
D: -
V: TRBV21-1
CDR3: CASSPRGRVGGCGYTF
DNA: TGTGCCAGCAGCCCCAGAGGGAGGGTTGGGGGATGCGGCTACACCTTC

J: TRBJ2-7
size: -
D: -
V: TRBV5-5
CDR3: CASSLMDYNYEQYF
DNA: TGTGCCAGCAGCTTGATGGACTATAACTACGAGCAGTACTTC

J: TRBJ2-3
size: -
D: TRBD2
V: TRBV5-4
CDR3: CASNWGLADTQYF
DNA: TGTGCCAGCAACTGGGGACTAGCGGATACGCAGTATTTT

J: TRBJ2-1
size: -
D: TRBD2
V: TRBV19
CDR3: CASSIVGGPGGEQFF
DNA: TGTGCCAGTAGTATTGTGGGAGGGCCGGGTGGTGAGCAGTTCTTC

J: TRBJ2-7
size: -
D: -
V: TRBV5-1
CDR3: CASSSTDETAYEQYF
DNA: TGCGCCAGCAGCTCAACCGATGAGACAGCTTACGAGCAGTACTTC

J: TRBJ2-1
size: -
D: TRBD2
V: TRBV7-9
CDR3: CASSMPGLAGNQFF
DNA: TGTGCCAGCAGCATGCCGGGACTAGCGGGAAATCAGTTCTTC

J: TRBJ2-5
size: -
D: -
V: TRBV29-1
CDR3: CSVEDFRGETQYF
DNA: TGCAGCGTTGAAGATTTTAGGGGAGAGACCCAGTACTTC

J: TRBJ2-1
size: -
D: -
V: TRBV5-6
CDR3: CASSLYLDYNEQFF
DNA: TGTGCCAGCAGCTTGTACCTAGATTACAATGAGCAGTTCTTC

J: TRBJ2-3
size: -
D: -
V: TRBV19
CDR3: CASREGHGKDTQYF
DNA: TGTGCCAGTAGGGAGGGCCACGGAAAAGATACGCAGTATTTT

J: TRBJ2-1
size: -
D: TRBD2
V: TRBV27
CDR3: CASSGRLAGATEQFF
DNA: TGTGCCAGCAGTGGTAGACTAGCGGGAGCCACTGAGCAGTTCTTC

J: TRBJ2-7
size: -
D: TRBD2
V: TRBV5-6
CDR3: CASSLELAGGFYEQYF
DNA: TGTGCCAGCAGCTTGGAACTAGCGGGAGGGTTCTACGAGCAGTACTTC

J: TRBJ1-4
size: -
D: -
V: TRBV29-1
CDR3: CSVMLATDSTNEKLFF
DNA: TGCAGCGTCATGCTAGCCACTGACTCCACTAATGAAAAACTGTTTTTT

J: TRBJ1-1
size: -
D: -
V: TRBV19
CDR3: CASGAGAEAFF
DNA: TGTGCCAGTGGGGCAGGTGCTGAAGCTTTCTTT

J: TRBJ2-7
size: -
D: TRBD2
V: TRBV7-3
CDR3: CASSRRHGGYEQYF
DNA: TGTGCCAGCAGCCGGAGACACGGGGGGTACGAGCAGTACTTC

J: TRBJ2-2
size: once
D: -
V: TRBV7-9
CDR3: CASSASMNTGELFF
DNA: TGTGCCAGCAGCGCCTCTATGAACACCGGGGAGCTGTTTTTT

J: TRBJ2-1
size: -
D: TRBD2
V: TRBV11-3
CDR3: CASSSGTSGTSYNEQFF
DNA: TGTGCCAGCAGCTCCGGGACTAGCGGGACCTCCTACAATGAGCAGTTCTTC

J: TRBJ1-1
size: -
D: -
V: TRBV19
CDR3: CASIAGPDEAFF
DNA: TGTGCCAGTATCGCAGGGCCCGATGAAGCTTTCTTT

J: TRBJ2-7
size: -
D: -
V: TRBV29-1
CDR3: CSVETAAYEQYF
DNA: TGCAGCGTTGAGACAGCTGCCTACGAGCAGTACTTC